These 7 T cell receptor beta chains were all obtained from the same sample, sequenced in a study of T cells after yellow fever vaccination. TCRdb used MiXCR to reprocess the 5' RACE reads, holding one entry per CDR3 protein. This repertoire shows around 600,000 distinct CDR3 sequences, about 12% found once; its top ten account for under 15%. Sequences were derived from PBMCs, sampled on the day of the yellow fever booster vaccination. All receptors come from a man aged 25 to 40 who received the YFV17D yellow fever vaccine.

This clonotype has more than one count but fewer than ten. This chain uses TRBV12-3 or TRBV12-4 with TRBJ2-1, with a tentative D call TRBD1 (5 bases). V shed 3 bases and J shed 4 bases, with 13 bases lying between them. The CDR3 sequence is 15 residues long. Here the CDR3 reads CASSLQGGSYNEQFF. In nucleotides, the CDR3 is TGTGCCAGCAGTTTGCAGGGTGGTTCGTACAATGAGCAGTTCTTC.

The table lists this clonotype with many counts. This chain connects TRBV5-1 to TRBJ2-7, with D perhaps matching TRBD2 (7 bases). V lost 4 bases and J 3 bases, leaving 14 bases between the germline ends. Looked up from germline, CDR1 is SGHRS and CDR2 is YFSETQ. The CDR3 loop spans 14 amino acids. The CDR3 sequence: CASSSRGGLYEQYF. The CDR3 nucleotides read TGCGCCAGCAGCAGTAGGGGGGGTCTCTACGAGCAGTACTTC.

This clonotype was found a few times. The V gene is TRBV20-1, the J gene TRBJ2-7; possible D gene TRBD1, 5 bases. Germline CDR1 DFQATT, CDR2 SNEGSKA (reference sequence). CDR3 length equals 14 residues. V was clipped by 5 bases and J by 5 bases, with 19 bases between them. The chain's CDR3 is CSAFVQGRIDEQYF. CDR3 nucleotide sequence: TGCAGTGCTTTCGTCCAGGGCCGTATCGACGAGCAGTACTTC.

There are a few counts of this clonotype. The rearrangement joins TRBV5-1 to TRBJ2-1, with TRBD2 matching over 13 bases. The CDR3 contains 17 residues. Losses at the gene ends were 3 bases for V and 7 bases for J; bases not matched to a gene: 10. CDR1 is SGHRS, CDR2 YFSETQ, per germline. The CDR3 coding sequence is TGCGCCAGCAGCTGGACTAGCGGGGGAGGCTTAGGGAATGAGCAGTTCTTC. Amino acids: CASSWTSGGGLGNEQFF.

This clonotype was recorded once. DNA for the CDR3: TGTGCCAGCAGCCTGACTAGTTATACCCAAGAGACCCAGTACTTC. It translates to CASSLTSYTQETQYF. The chain couples TRBV7-2 to TRBJ2-5; a weak D match, TRBD2 (6 bases). Germline assignment: CDR1 SGHTA and CDR2 FQGNSA. The CDR3 contains 15 residues. Trimming pared 5 bases from V and 1 base from J, leaving 14 bases between. The whole variable domain, remainder taken from reference TRBV7-2 and TRBJ2-5, is GAGVSQSPSNKVTEKGKDVELRCDPISGHTALYWYRQSLGQGLEFLIYFQGNSAPDKSGLPSDRFSAERTGGSVSTLTIQRTQQEDSAVYLCASSLTSYTQETQYFGPGTRLLVL.

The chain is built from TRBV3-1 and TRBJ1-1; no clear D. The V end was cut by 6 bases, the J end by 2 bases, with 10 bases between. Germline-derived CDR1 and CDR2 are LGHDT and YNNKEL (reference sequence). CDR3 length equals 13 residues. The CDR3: CASRGSFNTEAFF. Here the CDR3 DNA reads TGTGCCAGCAGGGGCAGCTTTAACACTGAAGCTTTCTTT.

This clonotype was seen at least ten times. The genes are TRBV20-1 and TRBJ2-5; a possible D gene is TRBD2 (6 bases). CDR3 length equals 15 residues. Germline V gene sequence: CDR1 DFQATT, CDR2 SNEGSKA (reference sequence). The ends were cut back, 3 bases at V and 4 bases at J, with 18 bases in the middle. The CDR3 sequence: CSASPPGLLGETQYF. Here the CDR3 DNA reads TGCAGTGCTAGTCCCCCGGGACTCCTAGGAGAGACCCAGTACTTC.